This is a list of T cell receptor beta chains from one sample in a study of T cell responses to AZD1222 COVID-19 vaccine. The method was immunoSEQ multiplex PCR; TCRdb's version includes in-frame clones alone and lacks a portion of them. This sample has some 150,000 clones; around 88% occur once, and the top ten carry under 3.5%. The specimen comprised peripheral blood, sampled on day 0 of MenACWY control vaccination. The receptors were gathered from an adult in good health. Both conserved end residues are trimmed from each CDR3. Fields, in order: D gene, V gene, J gene, CDR3 length, CDR3 protein. A D gene is named only where the DNA matches it firmly.

>-|TRBV7-2|TRBJ1-1|12
ASSLIPRNSEAF
>-|TRBV19|TRBJ2-1|9
ASSVHTEQF
>TRBD1|TRBV12-3/TRBV12-4|TRBJ1-1|11
ASENQGGTEAF
>-|TRBV2|TRBJ1-5|12
ASSMVPSGQPQH
>-|TRBV11-2|TRBJ2-1|13
ASSRDSNPRDEQF
>TRBD1|TRBV30|TRBJ1-2|11
ALYRGMHNGYT
>TRBD2|TRBV5-1|TRBJ2-1|14
ASSFLSGGSYNEQF
>-|TRBV5-4|TRBJ1-1|15
ASSLDMGAGENTEAF
>-|TRBV12-5|TRBJ1-1|10
ASGSRGAEAF
>-|TRBV7-2|TRBJ2-5|12
ASSLSRHQETQY
>-|TRBV6-5|TRBJ2-5|10
ASRGGWETQY
>TRBD1|TRBV29-1|TRBJ2-7|11
SAVGQASYEQY
>TRBD1|TRBV29-1|TRBJ1-1|12
SVDDRGLGTEAF
>-|TRBV6-2/TRBV6-3|TRBJ2-7|13
ASSYYSRSSYEQY
>-|TRBV27|TRBJ1-6|14
ASSLSGGAGNSPLH
>-|TRBV6-2/TRBV6-3|TRBJ1-5|13
ASSFGRNSYQPQH
>-|TRBV21-1|TRBJ1-2|11
ASSTSGGFGYT
>TRBD1|TRBV11-3|TRBJ1-4|13
ASSTHRGTNEKLF
>-|TRBV14|TRBJ2-7|9
ASSPTYEQY
>-|TRBV9|TRBJ1-2|11
ASSVDRPHGYT
>-|TRBV5-1|TRBJ2-6|15
ASSLEGSYSGANVLT
>-|TRBV6-5|TRBJ2-2|11
GTRSSNTGELF
>-|TRBV11-3|TRBJ2-2|14
ASSSTGTVDTGELF
>-|TRBV6-5|TRBJ1-5|12
ASSYGGADQPQH
>-|TRBV5-4|TRBJ1-6|11
ASSWRINSPLH
>TRBD2|TRBV18|TRBJ2-5|15
ASSQTQAGGRQETQY
>-|TRBV6-1|TRBJ1-6|15
ASSEALRSSYNSPLH
>-|TRBV3-1/TRBV3-2|TRBJ1-3|14
ASSQALTAYGNTIY
>-|TRBV7-6|TRBJ1-6|13
ASSLVGPGNSPLH
>-|TRBV6-5|TRBJ2-7|11
ASSFRGSTEQY
>-|TRBV10-3|TRBJ1-2|10
ATLSGEYGYT
>-|TRBV5-6|TRBJ1-1|12
ASSYSGGYGEAF
>TRBD2|TRBV4-3|TRBJ2-3|14
ASSHAAAGGSDTQY
>-|TRBV2|TRBJ2-5|9
ASSREETQY
>TRBD2|TRBV15|TRBJ2-3|15
ATTSGGVLTSTDTQY
>-|TRBV10-3|TRBJ1-1|11
AINADRNTEAF
>-|TRBV3-1/TRBV3-2|TRBJ1-6|11
ASSQGGNSPLH
>-|TRBV19|TRBJ2-6|13
ASSPIDSGANVLT
>-|TRBV7-2|TRBJ2-1|14
ASSLRMGQNYNEQF
>-|TRBV11-3|TRBJ2-2|13
ASSSGPQNTGELF
>-|TRBV4-3|TRBJ2-4|16
ASSQEGTGSAGKNIQY
>-|TRBV24-1|TRBJ2-1|13
ATSDPTSSYNEQF
>-|TRBV9|TRBJ2-7|12
ASSTNLNGYEQY
>-|TRBV4-3|TRBJ1-2|13
ASSQEQGVGYGYT
>TRBD1|TRBV9|TRBJ1-1|13
ASSVVGTGLTEAF
>-|TRBV6-5|TRBJ2-7|12
ASSSSQITYEQY
>TRBD1|TRBV7-2|TRBJ1-5|14
ASSPGGARSNQPQH